Sequencing of this T cell receptor (beta chain) was carried out in a study of Tregs in tolerant kidney transplant recipients. Here immunoSEQ multiplex PCR was the method, and the copy in TCRdb shows in-frame clones only, minus some. The sample has approximately 100,000 clones; approximately 93% are singletons. This CDR3 has 17 amino acids. Trimming shortened V by 1 base and J by 6 bases, and 18 bases separated the two germline ends. From germline, CDR1 is MGHRA and CDR2 YSYEKL. Sequenced here: CD4+ T cells from blood, sampled before the transplant. The TCR sequence derives from a human donor who received a combined kidney and bone marrow transplant. The V and J genes are TRBV4-1 and TRBJ1-4, with D possibly matching TRBD1 (5 bases). For the CDR3, the DNA is TGCGCCAGCAGCCAAGGAGGCGGGGGGGACTCGGATGAAAAACTGTTTTTT. The encoded protein is CASSQGGGGDSDEKLFF.